This TCR beta chain was profiled in a study of lymphopenia after photon versus proton radiotherapy. CDR1 and CDR2 (germline): MDHEN, SYDVKM. The ends were cut back, 7 bases at V and 0 bases at J, with 19 bases in the middle. CDR3 length: 18 residues. The repertoire was sequenced with immunoSEQ multiplex PCR; TCRdb's copy has only in-frame clones and lacks some. The table lists tens of thousands of clones, more than 85% of them singletons. The sequences come from peripheral blood, collected from a patient treated with photon-based radiotherapy. This receptor was obtained from a woman in her 40s with cholangiocarcinoma. The chain couples TRBV28 to TRBJ2-6, with TRBD1 as a possible D gene (6 bases). CDR3: CASIRTGTPLSGANVLTF. CDR3 sequence (DNA): TGTGCCAGCATTCGAACCGGGACACCTCTCTCTGGGGCCAACGTCCTGACTTTC.